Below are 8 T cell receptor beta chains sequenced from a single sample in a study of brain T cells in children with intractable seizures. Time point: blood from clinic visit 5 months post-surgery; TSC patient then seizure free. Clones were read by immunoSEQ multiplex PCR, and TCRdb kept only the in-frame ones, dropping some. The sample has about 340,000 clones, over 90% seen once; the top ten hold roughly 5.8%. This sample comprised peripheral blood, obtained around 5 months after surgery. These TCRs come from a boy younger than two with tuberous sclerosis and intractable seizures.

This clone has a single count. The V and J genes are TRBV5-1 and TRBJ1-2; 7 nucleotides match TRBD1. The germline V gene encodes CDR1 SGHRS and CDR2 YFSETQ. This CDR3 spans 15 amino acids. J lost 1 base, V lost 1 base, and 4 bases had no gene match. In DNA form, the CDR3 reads TGCGCCAGCAGCTTGCGCGGGACAGATAACTATGGCTACACCTTC. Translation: CASSLRGTDNYGYTF.

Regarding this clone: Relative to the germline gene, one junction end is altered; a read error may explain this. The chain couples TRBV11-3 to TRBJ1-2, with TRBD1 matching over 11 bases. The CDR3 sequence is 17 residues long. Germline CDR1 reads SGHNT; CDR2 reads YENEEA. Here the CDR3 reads CASSSFRGTGGDYGYTF. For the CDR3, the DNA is TGTGCCAGCAGCTCCTTTAGGGGGACAGGGGGTGACTACGGCTACACCTTC.

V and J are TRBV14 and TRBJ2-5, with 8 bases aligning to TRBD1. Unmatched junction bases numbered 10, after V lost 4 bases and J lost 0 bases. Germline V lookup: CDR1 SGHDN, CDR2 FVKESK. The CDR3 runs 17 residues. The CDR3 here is CASSRPLNRGYQETQYF. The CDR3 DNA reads TGTGCCAGCAGCCGCCCCTTGAACAGGGGGTACCAAGAGACCCAGTACTTC.

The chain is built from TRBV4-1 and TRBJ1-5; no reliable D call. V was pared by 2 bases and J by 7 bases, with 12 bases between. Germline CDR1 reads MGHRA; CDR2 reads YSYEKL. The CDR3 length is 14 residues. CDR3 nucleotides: TGCGCCAGCAGCCAACCCTTCGGCGGGCAGCCCCAGCATTTT. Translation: CASSQPFGGQPQHF.

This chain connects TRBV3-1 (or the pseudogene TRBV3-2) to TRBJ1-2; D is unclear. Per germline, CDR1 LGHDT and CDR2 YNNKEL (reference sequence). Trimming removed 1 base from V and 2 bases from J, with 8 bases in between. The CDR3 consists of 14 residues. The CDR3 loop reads CASSQAGQNYGYTF. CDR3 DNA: TGTGCCAGCAGCCAAGCCGGGCAGAACTATGGCTACACCTTC.

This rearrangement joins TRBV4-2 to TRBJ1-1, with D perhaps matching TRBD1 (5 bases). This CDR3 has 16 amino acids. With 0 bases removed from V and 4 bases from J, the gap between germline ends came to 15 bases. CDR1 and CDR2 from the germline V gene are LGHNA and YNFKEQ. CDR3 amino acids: CASSQDSSNRRTEAFF. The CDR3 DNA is TGTGCCAGCAGCCAAGATAGCAGTAACAGGCGCACTGAAGCTTTCTTT.

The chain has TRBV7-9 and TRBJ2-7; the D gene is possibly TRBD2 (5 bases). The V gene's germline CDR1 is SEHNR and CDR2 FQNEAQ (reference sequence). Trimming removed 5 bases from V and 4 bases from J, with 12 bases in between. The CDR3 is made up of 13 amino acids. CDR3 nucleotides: TGTGCCAGCAGCGAGCCGGGATTATACGAGCAGTACTTC. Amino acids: CASSEPGLYEQYF. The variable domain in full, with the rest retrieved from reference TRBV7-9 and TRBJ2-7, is DTGVSQNPRHKITKRGQNVTFRCDPISEHNRLYWYRQTLGQGPEFLTYFQNEAQLEKSRLLSDRFSAERPKGSFSTLEIQRTEQGDSAMYLCASSEPGLYEQYFGPGTRLTVT.

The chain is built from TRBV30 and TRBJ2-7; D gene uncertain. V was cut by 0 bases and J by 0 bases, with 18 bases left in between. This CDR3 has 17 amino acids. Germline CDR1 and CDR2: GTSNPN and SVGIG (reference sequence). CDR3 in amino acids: CAWSVGRQPHTSYEQYF. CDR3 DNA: TGTGCCTGGAGTGTAGGCCGGCAGCCTCACACCTCCTACGAGCAGTACTTC. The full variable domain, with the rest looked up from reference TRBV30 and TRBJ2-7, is SQTIHQWPATLVQPVGSPLSLECTVEGTSNPNLYWYRQAAGRGLQLLFYSVGIGQISSEVPQNLSASRPQDRQFILSSKKLLLSDSGFYLCAWSVGRQPHTSYEQYFGPGTRLTVT.